A selection of T cell receptor beta chains follows, all from one sample in a study of T cell clonotyping in hematopoietic cell transplantation. Data came from immunoSEQ multiplex PCR; TCRdb stores just in-frame clones and leaves some out. The sample holds 4,500 to 6,000 clones; around 91% are singletons and the top ten take 5% to 6%. The sequencing input was peripheral blood mononuclear cells. The receptors shown here come from a man aged 35-49 years in good health. Some clones in this sample may be carry-over from other donors' samples. The CDR3 runs from the conserved cysteine through the conserved F or W. The D gene is left open where the match is weak. A row's size may be missing; if present it is once, few, many or a size class.

V	D	J	size	DNA	CDR3
TRBV11-2	TRBD2	TRBJ2-7	NA	TGTGCCAGCAGCTTAGATCCCGGGACTAGCGCATTTCAATTC	CASSLDPGTSAFQF
TRBV5-1	NA	TRBJ1-2	NA	TGCGCCAGCAGCTTACTAAACTATGGTTACACCTTC	CASSLLNYGYTF
TRBV29-1	NA	TRBJ1-5	NA	TGCAGCGTTCAAGGACAGAGCAATCAGCCCCAGCATTTT	CSVQGQSNQPQHF
TRBV19	NA	TRBJ2-7	NA	TGTGCCAGTAGTATAGGGCTAGCGAACTACGAGCAGTACTTC	CASSIGLANYEQYF
TRBV5-1	NA	TRBJ2-5	NA	TGCGCCAGCAACACCGGGACCGCGGAAGAGACCCAGTACTTC	CASNTGTAEETQYF
TRBV30	NA	TRBJ1-3	NA	TGTGCCTGGAGTGTAAACACCGCTGGAAACACCATATATTTT	CAWSVNTAGNTIYF
TRBV6-5	TRBD1	TRBJ1-5	NA	TGTGCCAGCAGACAATTCAGGGGGGGCAATCAGCCCCAGCATTTT	CASRQFRGGNQPQHF
TRBV5-6	NA	TRBJ2-4	NA	TGTGCCAGCAGCTTGGCGGGCAGGGGAATTGACATAGCCAAAAACATTCAGTACTTC	CASSLAGRGIDIAKNIQYF
TRBV18	TRBD2	TRBJ2-2	NA	TGTGCCAGCTCATTCGCGGGAGGGCCTACCGGGGAGCTGTTTTTT	CASSFAGGPTGELFF
TRBV7-2	NA	TRBJ1-2	NA	TGTGCCAGCAGCTTAGCGATCCAAACTAACTATGGCTACACCTTC	CASSLAIQTNYGYTF
TRBV4-3	TRBD2	TRBJ2-1	NA	TGCGCCAGCAGCGCACTAGCGGGAGGATCCTACAATGAGCAGTTCTTC	CASSALAGGSYNEQFF
TRBV11-3	NA	TRBJ1-4	NA	TGTGCCAGCAGCCTTCGGGGGGCGCCTGATGAAAAACTGTTTTTT	CASSLRGAPDEKLFF
TRBV27	TRBD1	TRBJ1-2	once	TGTGCCAGCAGTTTAATTTTCGGGGATACAGGGGTCGGTGGCTACACCTTC	CASSLIFGDTGVGGYTF
TRBV7-9	TRBD2	TRBJ2-1	NA	TGTGCCAGCAGCTTAATCGGGGGGGACAATGAGCAGTTCTTC	CASSLIGGDNEQFF
TRBV4-1	NA	TRBJ2-3	NA	TGCGCCAGCAGCCAAGATCGTACAGGACGAACAGATACGCAGTATTTT	CASSQDRTGRTDTQYF
TRBV6-1	NA	TRBJ1-2	NA	TGTGCCAGCAGTGAATATCCCGGGGCCTATGGCTACACCTTC	CASSEYPGAYGYTF
TRBV5-1	TRBD1	TRBJ1-1	NA	TGCGCCAGCAGCTTGGTGGCAGGGGGCTATAATGAAGCTTTCTTT	CASSLVAGGYNEAFF
TRBV7-2	NA	TRBJ1-2	NA	TGTGCCAGCAGCTTAGAAACAGGGAACTATGGCTACACCTTC	CASSLETGNYGYTF
TRBV5-1	NA	TRBJ1-3	once	TGCGCCAGCACCCTAGGGACGGCTGGAAACACCATATATTTT	CASTLGTAGNTIYF
TRBV5-8	NA	TRBJ1-5	NA	TGTGCCAGCAGCCCAACTGGGGTTTTGGGTCAGCCCCAGCATTTT	CASSPTGVLGQPQHF
TRBV5-5	NA	TRBJ1-1	NA	TGTGCCAGCAGCTTATGGTCCGGGCCCCAAACTGAAGCTTTCTTT	CASSLWSGPQTEAFF
TRBV29-1	NA	TRBJ1-5	few	TGCAGCGTTGCCCAGGACAGAAATCAGCCCCAGCATTTT	CSVAQDRNQPQHF
TRBV7-9	TRBD2	TRBJ2-3	NA	TGTGCCAGCAGCCAACCAGGGGAGCGGGGGTCTTCCAAGTATACGCAGTATTTT	CASSQPGERGSSKYTQYF